What follows describes a single TCR beta chain. Antigen: not known. This record comes from a study of T-cell memory formation after mild COVID-19. CDR3 length: 14 amino acids. The germline V and J ends were trimmed by 3 bases and 5 bases, with 11 bases remaining between them. The V gene's germline CDR1 is SGHNT and CDR2 YYREEE (reference sequence). Study conclusions and caveats: Among clones contracting day 15 to 85, CD4/CD8 was balanced, whereas later expanders leaned CD4+.

TCRdb independently ran MiXCR on the 5' RACE reads; one entry per CDR3 protein. The data contain just over 350,000 distinct CDR3 sequences, approximately 15% of them seen just once; the ten biggest clones take up around a fifth. Sequenced input: PBMCs or a T cell subset sorted from them (not recorded which). The clonotype comes from a man aged 18 to 30 who had mild COVID-19 (a few samples of this study predate the infection). Cell type and time point are not known. The genes are TRBV5-4 and TRBJ2-2; perhaps TRBD2 as D (6 bases). CDR3 loop: CASSSASDTGELFF. Written as DNA, the CDR3 is TGTGCCAGCAGCTCAGCTAGCGATACCGGGGAGCTGTTTTTT.